This T cell receptor (beta chain) originates from a study of OX40 agonist ivuxolimab in advanced cancers. Overall study results and limits: Averaged across samples, CD8+ T cells carried more expanded clones than CD4+ did.

Collection of blood occurred at baseline, at cycle 4 day 1, and at cycle 7 day 1. Repertoires were generated with immunoSEQ multiplex PCR, while TCRdb's copy carries only in-frame clones and drops some. This sample has around 62,000 clones, with 70% to 85% found just once. V was clipped by 5 bases and J by 1 base, with 12 bases between them. The germline V gene encodes CDR1 SGHRS and CDR2 YFSETQ. The CDR3 consists of 15 residues. As regards this clone: As yet, its antigen is unknown.

The chain uses TRBV5-1 and TRBJ2-2; D possibly uses TRBD1 or TRBD2 (5 bases each). The sequence derives from an adult with an advanced solid tumor such as melanoma, head and neck, liver or kidney cancer. The source material was CD4+ or CD8+ T cells sorted from blood, sampled in a trial of the OX40 agonist ivuxolimab. The CDR3 region is CASSHGTLNTGELFF. The CDR3 DNA sequence: TGCGCCAGCAGTCACGGGACGTTGAACACCGGGGAGCTGTTTTTT.